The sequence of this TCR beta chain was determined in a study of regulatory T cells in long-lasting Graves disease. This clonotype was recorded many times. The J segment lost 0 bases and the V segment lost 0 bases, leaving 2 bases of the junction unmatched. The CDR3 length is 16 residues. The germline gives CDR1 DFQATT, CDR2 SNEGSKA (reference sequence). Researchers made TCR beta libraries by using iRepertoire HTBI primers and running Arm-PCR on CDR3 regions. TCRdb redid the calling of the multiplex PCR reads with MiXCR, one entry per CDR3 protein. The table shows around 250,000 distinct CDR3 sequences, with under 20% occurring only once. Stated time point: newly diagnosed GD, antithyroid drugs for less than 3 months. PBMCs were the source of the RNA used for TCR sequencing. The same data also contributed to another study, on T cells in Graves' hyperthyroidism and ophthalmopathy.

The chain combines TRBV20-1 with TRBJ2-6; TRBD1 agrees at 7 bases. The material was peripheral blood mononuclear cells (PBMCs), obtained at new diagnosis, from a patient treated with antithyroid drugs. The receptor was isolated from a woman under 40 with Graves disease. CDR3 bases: TGCAGTGCTAGAGAGACAGGGACCTCTGGGGCCAACGTCCTGACTTTC. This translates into CSARETGTSGANVLTF.